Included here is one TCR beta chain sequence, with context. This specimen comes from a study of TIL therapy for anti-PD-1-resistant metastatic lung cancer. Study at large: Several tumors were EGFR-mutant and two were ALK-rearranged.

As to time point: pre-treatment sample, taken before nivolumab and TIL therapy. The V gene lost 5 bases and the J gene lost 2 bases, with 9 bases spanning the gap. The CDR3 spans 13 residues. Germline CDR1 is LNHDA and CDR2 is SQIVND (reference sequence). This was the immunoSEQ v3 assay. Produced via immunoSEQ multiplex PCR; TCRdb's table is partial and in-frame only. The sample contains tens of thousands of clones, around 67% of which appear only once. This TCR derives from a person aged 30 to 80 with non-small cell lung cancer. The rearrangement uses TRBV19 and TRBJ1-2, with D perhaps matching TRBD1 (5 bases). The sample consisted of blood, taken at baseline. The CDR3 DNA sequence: TGTGCCAGTAGTGTGGAGGGGAACTATGGCTACACCTTC. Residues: CASSVEGNYGYTF.